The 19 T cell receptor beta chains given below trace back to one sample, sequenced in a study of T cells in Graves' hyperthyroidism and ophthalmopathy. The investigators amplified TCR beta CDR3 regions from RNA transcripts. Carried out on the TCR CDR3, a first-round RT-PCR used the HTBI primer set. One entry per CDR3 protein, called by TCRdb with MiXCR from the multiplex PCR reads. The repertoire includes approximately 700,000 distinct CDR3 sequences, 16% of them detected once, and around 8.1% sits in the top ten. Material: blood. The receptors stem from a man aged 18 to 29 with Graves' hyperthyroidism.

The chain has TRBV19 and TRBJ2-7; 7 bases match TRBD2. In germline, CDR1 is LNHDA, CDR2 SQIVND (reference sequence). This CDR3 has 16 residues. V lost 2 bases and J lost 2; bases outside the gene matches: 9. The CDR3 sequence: CASSISGTYSPYEQYF. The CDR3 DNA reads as TGTGCCAGTAGTATAAGCGGGACCTACTCCCCCTACGAGCAGTACTTC.

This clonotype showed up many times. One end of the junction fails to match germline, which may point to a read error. CDR3 sequence reads: CASSPSLGEGTDTQYF. The CDR3 nucleotides are TGTGCCAGCAGCCCGAGCTTGGGGGAGGGCACAGACACGCAGTATTTT. This chain joins TRBV7-6 and TRBJ2-3, with 7 bases that match TRBD2. CDR3 length: 16 residues. Germline V gene lookup returns CDR1 SGHVS and CDR2 FNYEAQ.

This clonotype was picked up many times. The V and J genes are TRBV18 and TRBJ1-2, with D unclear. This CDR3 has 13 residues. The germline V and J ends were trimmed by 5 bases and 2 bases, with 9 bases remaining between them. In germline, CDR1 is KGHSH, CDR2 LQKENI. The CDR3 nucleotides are TGTGCCAGCTCATTGGACGGAAACTATGGCTACACCTTC. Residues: CASSLDGNYGYTF.

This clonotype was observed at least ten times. Here the CDR3 reads CASSPTEEALWETQYF. Here the CDR3 DNA reads TGTGCCAGCAGCCCGACGGAGGAGGCGCTGTGGGAGACCCAGTACTTC. The chain joins TRBV4-2 to TRBJ2-5; D possibly corresponds to TRBD2 (5 bases). Germline CDR1 reads LGHNA; CDR2 reads YNFKEQ. V was pared by 4 bases and J by 5 bases, with 20 bases between. The CDR3 loop spans 16 amino acids.

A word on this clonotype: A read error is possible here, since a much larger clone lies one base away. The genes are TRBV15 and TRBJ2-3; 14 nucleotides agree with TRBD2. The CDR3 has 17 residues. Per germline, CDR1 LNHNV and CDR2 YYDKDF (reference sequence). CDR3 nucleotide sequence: TGTGCCACCAGCAGGACTAGCGGGAGGGCGGACACAGGTACGCAGTATTTT. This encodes CATSRTSGRADTGTQYF.

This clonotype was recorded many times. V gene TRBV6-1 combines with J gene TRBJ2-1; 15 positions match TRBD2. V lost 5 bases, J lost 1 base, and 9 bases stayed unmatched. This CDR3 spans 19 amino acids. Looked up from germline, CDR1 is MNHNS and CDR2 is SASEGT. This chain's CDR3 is CASSSQGLAGGISYNEQFF. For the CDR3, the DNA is TGTGCCAGCAGTTCACAAGGACTAGCGGGAGGGATATCCTACAATGAGCAGTTCTTC.

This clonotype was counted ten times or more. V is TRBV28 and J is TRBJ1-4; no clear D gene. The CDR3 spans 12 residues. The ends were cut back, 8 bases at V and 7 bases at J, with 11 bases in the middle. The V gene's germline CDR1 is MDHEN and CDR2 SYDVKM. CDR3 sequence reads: CASGGFTEKLFF. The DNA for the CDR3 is TGTGCCAGCGGCGGGTTTACTGAAAAACTGTTTTTT. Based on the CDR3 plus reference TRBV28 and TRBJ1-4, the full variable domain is DVKVTQSSRYLVKRTGEKVFLECVQDMDHENMFWYRQDPGLGLRLIYFSYDVKMKEKGDIPEGYSVSREKKERFSLILESASTNQTSMYLCASGGFTEKLFFGSGTQLSVL.

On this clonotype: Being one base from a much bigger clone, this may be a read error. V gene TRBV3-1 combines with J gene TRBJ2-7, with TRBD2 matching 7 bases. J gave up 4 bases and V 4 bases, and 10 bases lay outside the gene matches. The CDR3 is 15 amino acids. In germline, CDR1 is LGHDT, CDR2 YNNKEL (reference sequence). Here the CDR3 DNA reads TGTGCCAGCAGCCGAGGGGCTAGCGGTCGTTACGAGCAGTACTTC. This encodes CASSRGASGRYEQYF.

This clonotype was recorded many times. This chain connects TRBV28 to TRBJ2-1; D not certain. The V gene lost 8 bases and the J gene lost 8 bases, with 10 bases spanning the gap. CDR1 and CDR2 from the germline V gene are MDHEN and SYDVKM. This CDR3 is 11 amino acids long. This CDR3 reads CASSPNYEQFF. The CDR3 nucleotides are TGTGCCAGCTCCCCGAACTATGAGCAGTTCTTC.

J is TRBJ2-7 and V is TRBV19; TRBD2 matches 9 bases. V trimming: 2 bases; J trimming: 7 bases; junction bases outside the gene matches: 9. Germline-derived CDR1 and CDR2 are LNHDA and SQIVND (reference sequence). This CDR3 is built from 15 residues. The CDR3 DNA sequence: TGTGCCAGTAGTATATCGGCGGGAGGGCCGGGGGAGCAGTACTTC. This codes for CASSISAGGPGEQYF. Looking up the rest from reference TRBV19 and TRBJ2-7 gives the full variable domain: DGGITQSPKYLFRKEGQNVTLSCEQNLNHDAMYWYRQDPGQGLRLIYYSQIVNDFQKGDIAEGYSVSREKKESFPLTVTSAQKNPTAFYLCASSISAGGPGEQYFGPGTRLTVT.

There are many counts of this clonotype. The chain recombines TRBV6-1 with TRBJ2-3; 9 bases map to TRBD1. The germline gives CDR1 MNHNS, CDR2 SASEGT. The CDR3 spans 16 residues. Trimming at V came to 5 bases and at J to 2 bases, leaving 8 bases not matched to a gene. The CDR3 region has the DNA TGTGCCAGCAGTTACGCCGGGACAGGGAACACAGATACGCAGTATTTT. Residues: CASSYAGTGNTDTQYF.

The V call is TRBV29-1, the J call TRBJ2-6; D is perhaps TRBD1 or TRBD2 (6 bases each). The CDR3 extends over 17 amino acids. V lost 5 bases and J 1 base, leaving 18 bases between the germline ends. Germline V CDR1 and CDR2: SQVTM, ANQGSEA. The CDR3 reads CSVRSVGGQSGANVLTF. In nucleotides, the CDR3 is TGCAGCGTTCGATCTGTCGGGGGCCAATCTGGGGCCAACGTCCTGACTTTC.

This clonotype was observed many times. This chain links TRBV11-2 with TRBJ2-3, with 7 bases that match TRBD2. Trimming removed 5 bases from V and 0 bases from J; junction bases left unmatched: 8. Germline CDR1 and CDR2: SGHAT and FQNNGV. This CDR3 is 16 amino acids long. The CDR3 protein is CASSPTVSGSTDTQYF. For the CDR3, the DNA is TGTGCCAGCAGCCCCACCGTTAGCGGGAGCACAGATACGCAGTATTTT.

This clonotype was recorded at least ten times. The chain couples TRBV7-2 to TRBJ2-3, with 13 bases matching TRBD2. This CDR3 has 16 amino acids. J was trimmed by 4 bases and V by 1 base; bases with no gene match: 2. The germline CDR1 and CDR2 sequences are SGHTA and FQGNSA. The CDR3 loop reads CASSLEGTSGADTQYF. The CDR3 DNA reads TGTGCCAGCAGCTTAGAAGGGACTAGCGGGGCAGATACGCAGTATTTT.

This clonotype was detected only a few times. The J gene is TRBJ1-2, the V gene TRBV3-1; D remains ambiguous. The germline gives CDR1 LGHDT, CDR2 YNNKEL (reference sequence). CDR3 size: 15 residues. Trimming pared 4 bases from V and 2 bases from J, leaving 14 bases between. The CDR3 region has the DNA TGTGCCAGCAGCCTCTTTCTTGTAGGAAACTATGGCTACACCTTC. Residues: CASSLFLVGNYGYTF.

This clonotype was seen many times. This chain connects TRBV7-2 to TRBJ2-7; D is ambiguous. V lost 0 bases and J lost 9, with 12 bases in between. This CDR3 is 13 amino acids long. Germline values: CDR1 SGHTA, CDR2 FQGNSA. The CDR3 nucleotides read TGTGCCAGCAGCTTAGCGGGAACCAACCTGCAGTACTTC. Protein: CASSLAGTNLQYF.

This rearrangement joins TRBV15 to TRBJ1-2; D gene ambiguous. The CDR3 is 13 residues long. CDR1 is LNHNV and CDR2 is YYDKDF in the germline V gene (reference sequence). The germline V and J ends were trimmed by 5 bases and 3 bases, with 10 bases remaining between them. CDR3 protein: CATSPSLDYGYTF. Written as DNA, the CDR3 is TGTGCCACCAGCCCAAGCCTGGACTATGGCTACACCTTC. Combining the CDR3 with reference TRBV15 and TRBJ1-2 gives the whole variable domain DAMVIQNPRYQVTQFGKPVTLSCSQTLNHNVMYWYQQKSSQAPKLLFHYYDKDFNNEADTPDNFQSRRPNTSFCFLDIRSPGLGDTAMYLCATSPSLDYGYTFGSGTRLTVV.

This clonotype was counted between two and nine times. CDR3 loop: CASWRASKNIQYF. The CDR3 bases are TGTGCCAGCTGGAGAGCGTCCAAAAACATTCAGTACTTC. V is TRBV12-3 or TRBV12-4 and J is TRBJ2-4, with no clear D. V shed 8 bases and J shed 2 bases, with 10 bases lying between them. The CDR3 loop spans 13 amino acids.

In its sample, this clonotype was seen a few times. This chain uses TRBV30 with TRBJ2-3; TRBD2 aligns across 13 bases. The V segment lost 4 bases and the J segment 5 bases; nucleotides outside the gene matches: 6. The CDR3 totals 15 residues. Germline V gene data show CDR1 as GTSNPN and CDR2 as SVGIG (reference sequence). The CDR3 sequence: CAWNGLAGVGDTQYF. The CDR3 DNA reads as TGTGCCTGGAACGGACTAGCGGGAGTTGGAGATACGCAGTATTTT.